This T cell receptor beta chain was captured by sequencing in a study of CD8 T cells in ankylosing spondylitis. Points on this clonotype: What it binds is not known.

Unmatched junction bases numbered 10, after V lost 4 bases and J lost 12 bases. The germline V gene encodes CDR1 SGHRS and CDR2 YFSETQ. This CDR3 has 13 amino acids. Findings and caveats of the study: A motif in TCR beta, a set of 8 or 9 highly homologous variants, appeared characteristic of ankylosing spondylitis blood.

TCRdb processed the 5' RACE reads anew with MiXCR; each CDR3 protein has one entry. The profile shows 330,000 or so distinct CDR3 sequences, 8% of them singletons. The chain carries TRBV5-1 and TRBJ1-2; 9 bases map to TRBD1. Sequenced input: blood, either unsorted or a sorted T cell fraction (not recorded which). This sequence was found in a male donor with ankylosing spondylitis. The CDR3 DNA reads TGCGCCAGCAGCCCGACGGACAGGGGAAGAAACACCTTC. Protein: CASSPTDRGRNTF.